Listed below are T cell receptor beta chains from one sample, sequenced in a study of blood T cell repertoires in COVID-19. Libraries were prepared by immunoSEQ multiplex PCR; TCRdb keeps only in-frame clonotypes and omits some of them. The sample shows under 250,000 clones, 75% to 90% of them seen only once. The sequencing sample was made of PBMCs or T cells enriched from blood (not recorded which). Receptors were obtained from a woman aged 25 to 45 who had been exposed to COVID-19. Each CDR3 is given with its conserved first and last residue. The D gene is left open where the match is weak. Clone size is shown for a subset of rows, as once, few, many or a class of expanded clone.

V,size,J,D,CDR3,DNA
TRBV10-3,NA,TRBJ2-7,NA,CAISDSRSSYEQYF,TGTGCCATCAGTGATTCACGGAGCTCCTACGAGCAGTACTTC
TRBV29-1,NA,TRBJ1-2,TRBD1,CSVGYWDRGLRDYGYTF,TGCAGCGTGGGATATTGGGACAGGGGGCTTAGGGACTATGGCTACACCTTC
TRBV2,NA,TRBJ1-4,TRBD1,CASRDRVLVNEKLFF,TGTGCCAGCAGGGACAGGGTGCTAGTAAATGAAAAACTGTTTTTT
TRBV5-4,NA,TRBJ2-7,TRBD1,CASSWGQLGNEQYF,TGTGCCAGCAGCTGGGGACAGCTGGGGAACGAGCAGTACTTC
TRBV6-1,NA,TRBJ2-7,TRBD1,CASSESRGTGPYEQYF,TGTGCCAGCAGTGAATCAAGAGGGACAGGGCCCTACGAGCAGTACTTC
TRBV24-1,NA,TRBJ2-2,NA,CATRQGWSGELFF,TGTGCCACCAGGCAAGGTTGGAGCGGGGAGCTGTTTTTT
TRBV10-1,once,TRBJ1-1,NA,CASSEAGPLRGTEAFF,TGCGCCAGCAGTGAAGCGGGACCCCTAAGGGGCACTGAAGCTTTCTTT
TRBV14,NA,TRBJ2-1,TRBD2,CASSQDWRGRHNEQFF,TGTGCCAGCAGCCAAGATTGGCGCGGGAGGCACAATGAGCAGTTCTTC
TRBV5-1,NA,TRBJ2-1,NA,CASSLSGPSSYNEQFF,TGCGCCAGCAGCTTGTCAGGGCCGAGCTCCTACAATGAGCAGTTCTTC
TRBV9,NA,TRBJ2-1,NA,CASSVAVGNEQFF,TGTGCCAGCAGCGTAGCGGTCGGCAATGAGCAGTTCTTC
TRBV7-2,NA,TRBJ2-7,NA,CASSPSYGSPHEQYF,TGTGCCAGCAGCCCCTCCTACGGGAGCCCCCACGAGCAGTACTTC
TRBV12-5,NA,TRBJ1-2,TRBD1,CASGLAGTANYGYTF,TGTGCTAGTGGTTTGGCCGGGACAGCGAACTATGGCTACACCTTC
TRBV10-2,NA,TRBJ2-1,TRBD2,CASSEGLAIWDEQFF,TGCGCCAGCAGTGAGGGACTAGCGATTTGGGATGAGCAGTTCTTC
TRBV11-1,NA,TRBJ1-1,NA,CASSLAREVTEAFF,TGTGCCAGCAGCTTAGCGAGGGAGGTCACTGAAGCTTTCTTT
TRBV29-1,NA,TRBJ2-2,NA,CSVANTGELFF,TGCAGCGTTGCTAACACCGGGGAGCTGTTTTTT
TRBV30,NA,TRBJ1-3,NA,CAWSAGSTGVSGNTIYF,TGTGCCTGGAGTGCGGGGTCGACTGGAGTCTCTGGAAACACCATATATTTT
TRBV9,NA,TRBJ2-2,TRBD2,CASSPSGTSGVRTGELFF,TGTGCCAGCAGCCCTAGTGGGACTAGCGGAGTTAGAACCGGGGAGCTGTTTTTT
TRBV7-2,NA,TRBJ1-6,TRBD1,CASSLLGQGSPLHF,TGTGCCAGCAGCTTATTGGGACAGGGCTCACCCCTCCACTTT
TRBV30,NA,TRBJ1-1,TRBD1,CAWSVPPDRAGAFF,TGTGCCTGGAGTGTACCCCCCGACAGGGCAGGAGCTTTCTTT